This TCR beta chain derives from a study of T cells in Graves' hyperthyroidism and ophthalmopathy. Patients having uncontrolled infection, another autoimmune disease, pregnancy or lactation were not included. Clinical symptoms, serum thyroxine and TRAb, thyroid ultrasound and orbital computed tomography together formed the diagnostic basis. Note on this clonotype: Its specificity is not known.

Findings of the study overall: Most thyroid clonotypes expanded above 0.001 were also detected in blood.

Amplified TCR beta CDR3 regions came from RNA transcripts. The HTBI primer set drove a first-round RT-PCR of the TCR CDR3. TCRdb passed the multiplex PCR reads through MiXCR, listing each CDR3 protein once. Here the sample spans under 400,000 distinct CDR3 sequences, over 20% being singletons. The sequence came from a woman aged 50 to 60 with Graves' hyperthyroidism. The sample taken for sequencing was blood.

This chain's CDR3 is CASSQAALAGGRNSPLHF. Written as DNA, the CDR3 is TGTGCCAGCAGCCAAGCAGCCTTGGCAGGGGGACGGAATTCACCCCTCCACTTT. The V call is TRBV14, the J call TRBJ1-6, with 7 bases lining up with TRBD1. The CDR3 has 18 residues. From germline, CDR1 is SGHDN and CDR2 FVKESK. The J segment lost 7 bases and the V segment lost 1 base, leaving 13 bases of the junction unmatched.